The next 4 T cell receptor beta chains were all read from a single sample in a study of blood T cell repertoires in COVID-19. Here immunoSEQ multiplex PCR was the method, and the copy in TCRdb shows in-frame clones only, minus some. This table holds about 230,000 clones, roughly four fifths found once. The material sequenced was PBMCs or T cells enriched from blood (not recorded which). Receptors originate from a man aged 60 to 69 who had recovered from COVID-19.

This clone showed up just a few times. The chain combines TRBV2 with TRBJ2-3; 8 bases match TRBD2. In germline, CDR1 is SNHLY, CDR2 FYNNEI. The V and J ends lost 5 bases and 4 bases, in that order; junction bases with no gene match: 8. The CDR3 is 15 amino acids. This CDR3 reads CASSSSGGSADTQYF. The CDR3 bases are TGTGCCAGCAGTTCAAGCGGGGGAAGCGCAGATACGCAGTATTTT.

V gene TRBV7-2 combines with J gene TRBJ2-2, with D maybe TRBD2 (6 bases). V was shortened by 7 bases and J by 4 bases, with 16 bases between the two germline ends. Germline lookup yields CDR1 SGHTA and CDR2 FQGNSA. The CDR3 length is 15 residues. CDR3 loop: CASTFSARGTGELFF. CDR3 bases: TGTGCCAGCACCTTCTCCGCGCGGGGCACCGGGGAGCTGTTTTTT.

This sequence joins TRBV7-9 and TRBJ1-3, with 9 bases aligning to TRBD1. Germline assignment: CDR1 SEHNR and CDR2 FQNEAQ (reference sequence). The CDR3 is 18 residues long. J was trimmed by 0 bases and V by 2 bases; bases with no gene match: 8. The CDR3 loop is CASSLKGTGSPSGNTIYF. The CDR3 DNA is TGTGCCAGCAGCTTAAAAGGGACAGGGAGTCCCTCTGGAAACACCATATATTTT. The full variable domain, with the rest looked up from reference TRBV7-9 and TRBJ1-3, is DTGVSQNPRHKITKRGQNVTFRCDPISEHNRLYWYRQTLGQGPEFLTYFQNEAQLEKSRLLSDRFSAERPKGSFSTLEIQRTEQGDSAMYLCASSLKGTGSPSGNTIYFGEGSWLTVV.

The V gene is TRBV7-6, the J gene TRBJ2-6; 7 nucleotides agree with TRBD1. CDR3 length equals 17 residues. V lost 5 bases and J lost 0; bases outside the gene matches: 7. In germline, CDR1 is SGHVS, CDR2 FNYEAQ. CDR3 sequence (DNA): TGTGCCAGCAGCGGTGGAAGGGGGCTCTCTGGGGCCAACGTCCTGACTTTC. Translating it yields CASSGGRGLSGANVLTF. Full variable domain (rest looked up from reference TRBV7-6 and TRBJ2-6): GAGVSQSPRYKVTKRGQDVALRCDPISGHVSLYWYRQALGQGPEFLTYFNYEAQQDKSGLPNDRFSAERPEGSISTLTIQRTEQRDSAMYRCASSGGRGLSGANVLTFGAGSRLTVL.